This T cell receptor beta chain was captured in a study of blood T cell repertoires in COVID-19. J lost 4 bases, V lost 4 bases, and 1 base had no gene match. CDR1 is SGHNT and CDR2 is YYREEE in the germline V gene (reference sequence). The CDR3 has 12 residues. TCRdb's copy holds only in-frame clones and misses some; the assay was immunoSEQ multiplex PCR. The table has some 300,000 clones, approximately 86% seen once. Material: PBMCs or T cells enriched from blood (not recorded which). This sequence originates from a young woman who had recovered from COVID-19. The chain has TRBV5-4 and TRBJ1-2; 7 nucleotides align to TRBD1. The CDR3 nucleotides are TGTGCCAGCAGCCCAGGGGGCTATGGCTACACCTTC. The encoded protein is CASSPGGYGYTF.